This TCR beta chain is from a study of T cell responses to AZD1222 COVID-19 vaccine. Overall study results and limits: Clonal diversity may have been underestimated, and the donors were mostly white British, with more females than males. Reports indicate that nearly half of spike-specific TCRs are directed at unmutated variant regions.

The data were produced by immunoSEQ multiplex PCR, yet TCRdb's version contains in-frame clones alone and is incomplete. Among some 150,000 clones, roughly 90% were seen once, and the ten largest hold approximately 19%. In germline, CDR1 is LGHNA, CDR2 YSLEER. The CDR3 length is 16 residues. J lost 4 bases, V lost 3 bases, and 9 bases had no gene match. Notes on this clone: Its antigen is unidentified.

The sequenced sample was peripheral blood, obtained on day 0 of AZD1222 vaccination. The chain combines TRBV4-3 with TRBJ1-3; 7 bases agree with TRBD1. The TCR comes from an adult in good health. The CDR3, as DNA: TGCGCCAGCAGCCATGTACAGGGGAACGCCGGAAACACCATATATTTT. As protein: CASSHVQGNAGNTIYF.